This passage covers 12 T cell receptor beta chains from one sample sequenced in a study of blood T cell repertoires in COVID-19 (dated by TCRdb to the early 2020s). The library was obtained by the immunoSEQ multiplex PCR assay. Imported from immuneACCESS, the table was reduced by TCRdb to in-frame sequences with V and J called. These copies leave out some clones; in studies compared against another copy, an unresolved V gene accounts for under half, and the cause of the remainder is not known. Here the sample has 100,000 to 150,000 clones; approximately 81% occur a single time. The top ten hold more than 7.5% of the sample. Sequencing used peripheral blood. The receptors derive from a woman aged 55 to 70 with active or convalescent COVID-19.

This clone came up a few times. The CDR3 loop reads CASSQGAVWYNEQFF. CDR3 DNA sequence: TGCGCCAGCAGCCAAGGAGCGGTGTGGTACAATGAGCAGTTCTTC. This chain uses TRBV4-3 with TRBJ2-1, with a weak D call TRBD2 (5 bases). The CDR3 runs to 15 residues. Germline CDR1 is LGHNA and CDR2 is YSLEER. V lost 1 base to trimming and J lost 4 bases, with 11 bases between them.

V is TRBV7-9 and J is TRBJ1-3; D unclear. The germline CDR1 and CDR2 sequences are SEHNR and FQNEAQ (reference sequence). The ends were cut back, 1 base at V and 0 bases at J, with 4 bases in the middle. The CDR3 consists of 14 residues. In nucleotides, the CDR3 is TGTGCCAGCAGCTTAGACAGCTCTGGAAACACCATATATTTT. Residues: CASSLDSSGNTIYF. Using reference TRBV7-9 and TRBJ1-3 for the parts outside the CDR3, the full variable domain is DTGVSQNPRHKITKRGQNVTFRCDPISEHNRLYWYRQTLGQGPEFLTYFQNEAQLEKSRLLSDRFSAERPKGSFSTLEIQRTEQGDSAMYLCASSLDSSGNTIYFGEGSWLTVV.

Here the CDR3 reads CAISIGGMETQYF. CDR3 coding DNA: TGTGCCATCAGTATAGGGGGCATGGAGACCCAGTACTTC. The rearrangement uses TRBV10-3 and TRBJ2-5; 7 nucleotides align to TRBD1. The V segment lost 5 bases and the J segment 5 bases; nucleotides outside the gene matches: 5. This CDR3 region has 13 residues. Germline V CDR1 and CDR2: ENHRY, SYGVKD.

The chain carries TRBV2 and TRBJ2-5; 13 bases map to TRBD2. V lost 7 bases to trimming and J lost 3 bases; unmatched junction nucleotides: 5. The CDR3 is 15 amino acids. Per germline, CDR1 SNHLY and CDR2 FYNNEI. The CDR3 DNA sequence: TGTGCCAGCACGATCGGACTAGCGGGAGAAGAGACCCAGTACTTC. Its protein product is CASTIGLAGEETQYF.

This clone was counted at least ten times. The V and J genes are TRBV6-5 and TRBJ1-4; a possible D gene is TRBD1 (5 bases). The germline V gene encodes CDR1 MNHEY and CDR2 SVGAGI. The germline V and J ends were trimmed by 2 bases and 5 bases, with 9 bases remaining between them. This CDR3 has 14 residues. CDR3 DNA sequence: TGTGCCAGCAGTTACGGGGCGGGAAATGAAAAACTGTTTTTT. Translated, it gives CASSYGAGNEKLFF.

The chain combines TRBV7-2 with TRBJ1-1; tentatively, D is TRBD1 (6 bases). Looked up from germline, CDR1 is SGHTA and CDR2 is FQGNSA. This CDR3 has 15 residues. Deletions cut 5 bases from V and 1 base from J, with 14 bases between. The CDR3, as DNA: TGTGCCAGCAGCCCGCAACAGGGACCGAACACTGAAGCTTTCTTT. Translated, it gives CASSPQQGPNTEAFF.

The chain links TRBV5-1 to TRBJ2-4; 10 positions match TRBD2. CDR3 length: 18 residues. Germline trimming cut 0 bases from V and 2 bases from J; bases unmatched to any gene: 8. The germline gives CDR1 SGHRS, CDR2 YFSETQ. CDR3 nucleotide sequence: TGCGCCAGCAGCTTGGCACCCCTAGCGGGGGAAACCAAAAACATTCAGTACTTC. This gives the protein CASSLAPLAGETKNIQYF.

V gene TRBV13 combines with J gene TRBJ1-4; 8 nucleotides match TRBD1. Losses at the gene ends were 4 bases for V and 3 bases for J; bases not matched to a gene: 1. Germline V gives CDR1 PRHDT, CDR2 FYEKMQ (reference sequence). This CDR3 is 14 amino acids long. CDR3 protein: CASSWGQANEKLFF. CDR3 nucleotide sequence: TGTGCCAGCAGCTGGGGACAGGCTAATGAAAAACTGTTTTTT.

The chain couples TRBV27 to TRBJ2-5; the match to TRBD2 covers 9 bases. CDR1 and CDR2 from the germline V gene are MNHEY and SMNVEV (reference sequence). The CDR3 contains 14 residues. J was trimmed by 5 bases and V by 5 bases; bases with no gene match: 6. CDR3 in amino acids: CASSPRTSVETQYF. The CDR3 DNA is TGTGCCAGCAGTCCTAGGACTAGCGTGGAGACCCAGTACTTC.

V gene TRBV7-8 combines with J gene TRBJ1-5, with 8 bases fitting TRBD1. Germline V CDR1 and CDR2: SGHVS, FQNEAQ. This CDR3 region has 14 residues. Trimming took 4 bases from V and 2 from J; bases not matched to a gene: 1. The CDR3 loop reads CASSSGQGNQPQHF. In DNA form, the CDR3 reads TGTGCCAGCAGCTCGGGACAGGGCAATCAGCCCCAGCATTTT.

V and J are TRBV5-6 and TRBJ2-5, with D hard to call. Trimming removed 0 bases at V and 5 bases at J, with 8 bases between. The CDR3 spans 13 residues. Germline V CDR1 and CDR2: SGHDT, YYEEEE. CDR3 loop: CASSLDTFETQYF. As DNA, the CDR3 is TGTGCCAGCAGCTTGGACACGTTCGAGACCCAGTACTTC.

The chain uses TRBV5-1 and TRBJ2-7, with 7 nucleotides matching TRBD1. From germline, CDR1 is SGHRS and CDR2 YFSETQ. This CDR3 region has 13 residues. The V gene end was trimmed by 7 bases and the J gene end by 4 bases; junction bases not matched to a gene: 8. CDR3 bases: TGCGCCAGCTCACAGGGGAGTGGGTACGAGCAGTACTTC. It yields the protein CASSQGSGYEQYF.